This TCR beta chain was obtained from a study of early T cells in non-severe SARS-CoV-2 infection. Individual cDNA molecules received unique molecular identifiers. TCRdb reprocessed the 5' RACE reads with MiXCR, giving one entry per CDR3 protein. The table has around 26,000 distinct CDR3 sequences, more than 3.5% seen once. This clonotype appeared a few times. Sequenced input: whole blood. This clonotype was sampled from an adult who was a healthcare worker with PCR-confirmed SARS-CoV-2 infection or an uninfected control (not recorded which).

The CDR3, as DNA: TGCAGCGTCGCGGGACTAGCGGGTGGGTCAGATACGCAGTATTTT. It translates to CSVAGLAGGSDTQYF. V and J are TRBV29-1 and TRBJ2-3, with 12 bases aligning to TRBD2. The CDR3 extends over 15 amino acids. V dropped 6 bases and J dropped 4; count of bases not matched to a gene: 8. Germline V gene data show CDR1 as SQVTM and CDR2 as ANQGSEA.